The clone carrying this T cell receptor (beta chain) came up a few times. What it recognizes is unknown. This CDR3 spans 14 amino acids. With V trimmed by 4 bases and J by 7 bases, 4 bases remained unmatched. Germline V gene lookup returns CDR1 MNHEY and CDR2 SMNVEV (reference sequence). A single record per CDR3 protein comes from TCRdb applying MiXCR to the 5' RACE reads. Of around 260,000 distinct CDR3 sequences in the sample, around 4.9% are singletons; the top ten hold around 3.5%. These data originate in a study of T cells after yellow fever vaccination. The study, taken as a whole, reports: The bulk population could contribute abundant contaminating clonotypes to FACS-sorted repertoires.

The chain joins TRBV27 to TRBJ2-3; 11 bases line up with TRBD2. The clonotype comes from a man between 18 and 35 years old who received the YFV17D yellow fever vaccine. Sequenced material: CD4+ T cells sorted from PBMCs, taken on the day of the yellow fever booster vaccination. CDR3 coding DNA: TGTGCCAGCAGTTCGACTAGCGGGGAACATACGCAGTATTTT. Its protein is CASSSTSGEHTQYF.